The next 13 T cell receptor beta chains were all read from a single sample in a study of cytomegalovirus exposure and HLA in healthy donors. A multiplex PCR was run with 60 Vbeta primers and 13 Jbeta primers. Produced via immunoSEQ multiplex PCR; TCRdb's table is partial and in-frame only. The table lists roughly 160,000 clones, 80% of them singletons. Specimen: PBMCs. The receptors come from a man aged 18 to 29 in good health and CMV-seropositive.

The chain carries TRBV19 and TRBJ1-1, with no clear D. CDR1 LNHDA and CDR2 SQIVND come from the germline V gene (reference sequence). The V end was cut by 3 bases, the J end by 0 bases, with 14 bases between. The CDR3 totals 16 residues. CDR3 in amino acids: CASSMNGQIMNTEAFF. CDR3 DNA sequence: TGTGCCAGTAGTATGAATGGTCAGATAATGAACACTGAAGCTTTCTTT.

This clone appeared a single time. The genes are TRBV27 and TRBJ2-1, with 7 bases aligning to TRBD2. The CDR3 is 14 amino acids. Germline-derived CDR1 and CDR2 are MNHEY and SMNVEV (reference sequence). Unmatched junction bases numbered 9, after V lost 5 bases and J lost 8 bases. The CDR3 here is CASSRAGVVYEQFF. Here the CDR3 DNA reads TGTGCCAGCAGTAGGGCGGGGGTTGTTTATGAGCAGTTCTTC.

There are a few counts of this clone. CDR3 DNA sequence: TGTGCCAGCAGCGTAGTGGCGGGGTGGATGAACACTGAAGCTTTCTTT. Translating gives CASSVVAGWMNTEAFF. The chain employs TRBV9 and TRBJ1-1; D remains unclear. There are 16 residues in the CDR3. Germline CDR1 and CDR2: SGDLS and YYNGEE. V was clipped by 0 bases and J by 0 bases, with 12 bases between them.

The CDR3 nucleotides read TGTGCCAGCAGCTTCGGACAGGGGGATACTTTTTCGGAGACCCAGTACTTC. Amino acids: CASSFGQGDTFSETQYF. The J gene is TRBJ2-5, the V gene TRBV5-6; TRBD1 matches at 10 bases. V shed 2 bases, J shed 5 bases, and the junction held 12 bases outside the gene matches. Germline CDR1 is SGHDT and CDR2 is YYEEEE. CDR3 size: 17 residues. The full variable domain, with the rest looked up from reference TRBV5-6 and TRBJ2-5, is DAGVTQSPTHLIKTRGQQVTLRCSPKSGHDTVSWYQQALGQGPQFIFQYYEEEERQRGNFPDRFSGHQFPNYSSELNVNALLLGDSALYLCASSFGQGDTFSETQYFGPGTRLLVL.

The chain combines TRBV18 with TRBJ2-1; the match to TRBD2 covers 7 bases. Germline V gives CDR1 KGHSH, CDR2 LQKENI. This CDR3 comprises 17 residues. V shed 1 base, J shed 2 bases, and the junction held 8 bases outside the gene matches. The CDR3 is CASSPQALSGAYNEQFF. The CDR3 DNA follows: TGTGCCAGCTCACCACAGGCGTTAAGCGGGGCCTACAATGAGCAGTTCTTC.

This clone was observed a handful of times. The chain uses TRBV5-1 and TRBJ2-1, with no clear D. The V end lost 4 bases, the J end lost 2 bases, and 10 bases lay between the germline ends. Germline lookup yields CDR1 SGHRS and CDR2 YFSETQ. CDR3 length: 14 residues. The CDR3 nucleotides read TGCGCCAGCAGCATGGACCTAACCTACAATGAGCAGTTCTTC. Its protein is CASSMDLTYNEQFF.

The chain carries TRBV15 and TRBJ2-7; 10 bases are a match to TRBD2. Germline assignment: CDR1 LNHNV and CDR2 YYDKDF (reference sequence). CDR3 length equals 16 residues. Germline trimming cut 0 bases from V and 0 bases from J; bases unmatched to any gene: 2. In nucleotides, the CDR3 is TGTGCCACCAGCAGAGAACTAGCGGGAAGCTCCTACGAGCAGTACTTC. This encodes CATSRELAGSSYEQYF. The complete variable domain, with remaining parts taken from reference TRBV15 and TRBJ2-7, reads DAMVIQNPRYQVTQFGKPVTLSCSQTLNHNVMYWYQQKSSQAPKLLFHYYDKDFNNEADTPDNFQSRRPNTSFCFLDIRSPGLGDTAMYLCATSRELAGSSYEQYFGPGTRLTVT.

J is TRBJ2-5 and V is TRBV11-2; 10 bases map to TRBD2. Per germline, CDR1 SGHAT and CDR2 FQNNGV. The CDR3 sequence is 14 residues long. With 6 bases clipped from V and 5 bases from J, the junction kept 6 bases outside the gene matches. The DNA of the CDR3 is TGTGCCAGCAGTTTCCTAGCGGGAGTGGAGACCCAGTACTTC. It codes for CASSFLAGVETQYF. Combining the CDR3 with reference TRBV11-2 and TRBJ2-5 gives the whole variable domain EAGVAQSPRYKIIEKRQSVAFWCNPISGHATLYWYQQILGQGPKLLIQFQNNGVVDDSQLPKDRFSAERLKGVDSTLKIQPAKLEDSAVYLCASSFLAGVETQYFGPGTRLLVL.

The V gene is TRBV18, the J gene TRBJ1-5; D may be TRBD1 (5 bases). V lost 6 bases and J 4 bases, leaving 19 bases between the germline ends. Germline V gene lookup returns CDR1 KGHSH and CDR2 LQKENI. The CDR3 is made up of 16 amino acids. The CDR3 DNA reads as TGTGCCAGCTCCTCGGAAGGCGGGGGATTGAATCAGCCCCAGCATTTT. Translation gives CASSSEGGGLNQPQHF.

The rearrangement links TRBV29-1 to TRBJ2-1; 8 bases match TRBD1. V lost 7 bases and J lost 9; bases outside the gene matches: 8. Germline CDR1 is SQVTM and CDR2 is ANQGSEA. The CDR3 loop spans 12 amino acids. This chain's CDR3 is CSGRTGLTEQFF. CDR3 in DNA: TGCAGCGGCCGGACAGGGCTGACTGAGCAGTTCTTC.

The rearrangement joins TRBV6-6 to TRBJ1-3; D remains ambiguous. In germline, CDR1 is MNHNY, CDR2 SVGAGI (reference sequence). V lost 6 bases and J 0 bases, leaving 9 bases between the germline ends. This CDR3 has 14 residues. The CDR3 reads CASSSEVSGNTIYF. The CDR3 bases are TGTGCCAGCAGCTCTGAGGTCTCTGGAAACACCATATATTTT.

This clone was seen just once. The CDR3 DNA is TGTGCCAGCGCTCACGGGACTAGCGGATACAATGAGCAGTTCTTC. Protein: CASAHGTSGYNEQFF. The J gene is TRBJ2-1, the V gene TRBV5-6, with 11 bases lining up with TRBD2. Trimming cost V 7 bases and J 4 bases; bases outside gene matches: 7. The CDR3 contains 15 residues. The germline gives CDR1 SGHDT, CDR2 YYEEEE. The full variable domain, rest sourced from reference TRBV5-6 and TRBJ2-1, is DAGVTQSPTHLIKTRGQQVTLRCSPKSGHDTVSWYQQALGQGPQFIFQYYEEEERQRGNFPDRFSGHQFPNYSSELNVNALLLGDSALYLCASAHGTSGYNEQFFGPGTRLTVL.

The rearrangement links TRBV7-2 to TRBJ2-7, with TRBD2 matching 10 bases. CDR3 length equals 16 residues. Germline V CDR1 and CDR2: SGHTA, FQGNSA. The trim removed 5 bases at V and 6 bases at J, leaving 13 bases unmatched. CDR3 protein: CASSLYPTSGDPEQYF. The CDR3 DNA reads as TGTGCCAGCAGCCTCTACCCCACTAGCGGGGACCCCGAGCAGTACTTC.